This TCR beta chain was recorded in a study of blood T cell repertoires in COVID-19. Study context: Collection of acute and convalescent COVID-19 samples took place in the United States, Italy and Spain. T cells, B-cell-depleted T cells, or PBMCs supplied cDNA or gDNA.

V was clipped by 4 bases and J by 2 bases, with 10 bases between them. This CDR3 has 14 amino acids. The germline V gene has CDR1 SGHAT and CDR2 FQNNGV. Original processing methods: Amplification with reference gene primers provided the estimates of nucleated cell counts. Some clones are missing from TCRdb's copy, which holds only in-frame ones; the method was immunoSEQ multiplex PCR. V, J and clone size were drawn from that table, and D and trimming were deduced from the DNA. Of 97,000 or so clones listed, roughly 82% were seen once; the top ten hold 15% to 20%. This receptor was taken from a man older than 75 with acute or convalescent COVID-19. The specimen was peripheral blood. V usage is TRBV11-2 and J usage is TRBJ2-3, with D maybe TRBD1 (6 bases). CDR3 nucleotide sequence: TGTGCCAGCAGCTCTCGGACAGTCACAGATACGCAGTATTTT. Its translation is CASSSRTVTDTQYF.